What follows are 10 T cell receptor beta chains derived from one specimen sequenced in a study of T cells after yellow fever vaccination. TCRdb itself ran the 5' RACE reads through MiXCR, one entry per CDR3 protein. The sample includes 280,000 or so distinct CDR3 sequences, approximately 10% of them seen just once. The sequencing here drew on CD4+ T cells sorted from PBMCs, taken 5 days after the yellow fever booster vaccination. The receptors come from a man younger than 35 who received the YFV17D yellow fever vaccine.

The rearrangement joins TRBV12-3 or TRBV12-4 to TRBJ1-2, with D possibly TRBD1 on 5 matching bases. Deletions cut 4 bases from V and 1 base from J, with 7 bases between. CDR3 length equals 13 residues. This CDR3 reads CASSSTVNYGYTF. The CDR3 DNA is TGTGCCAGCAGTTCGACAGTTAACTATGGCTACACCTTC.

This clonotype was recorded once. The CDR3 loop reads CASSKEKAGGPGELFF. CDR3 DNA sequence: TGTGCCAGCAGCAAAGAAAAGGCGGGGGGGCCCGGGGAGCTGTTTTTT. This sequence joins TRBV21-1 and TRBJ2-2; TRBD2 is taken as the D call from the table, unchecked against the DNA. TRBV21-1 constitutes a pseudogene. The length of the CDR3 is 16 residues.

A few counts support this clonotype. The chain uses TRBV28 and TRBJ1-2; possibly TRBD1 for D (5 bases). V dropped 8 bases and J dropped 0 bases, with 16 bases sitting between them. The CDR3 is 15 residues long. Germline CDR1 and CDR2: MDHEN and SYDVKM. CDR3 sequence (DNA): TGTGCCAGCGGGGAGGGGACTCGAGCTAACTATGGCTACACCTTC. Residues: CASGEGTRANYGYTF.

There are many counts of this clonotype. The rearrangement uses TRBV21-1 and TRBJ2-7; the table calls TRBD1, which could not be checked here. TRBV21-1 is designated a pseudogene. This CDR3 has 16 residues. The CDR3 reads CASSIGTGKRYYEQYF. The CDR3 nucleotides are TGTGCCAGCAGCATTGGGACAGGGAAGAGGTACTACGAGCAGTACTTC.

The V gene is TRBV11-2, the J gene TRBJ2-5, with TRBD1 matching over 8 bases. The junction had 7 bases not matched to a gene; V was cut back by 5 bases and J by 5 bases. CDR3 size: 14 residues. The germline V gene encodes CDR1 SGHAT and CDR2 FQNNGV. The DNA for the CDR3 is TGTGCCAGCAGCCCAGACAGGGGATCGGAGACCCAGTACTTC. It is translated as CASSPDRGSETQYF.

The rearrangement joins TRBV4-3 to TRBJ1-2; tentatively, D is TRBD1 (6 bases). Trimming took off 0 bases at V and 8 bases at J, with 13 bases between the two ends. CDR1 and CDR2 from the germline V gene are LGHNA and YSLEER. The CDR3 covers 14 residues. CDR3 sequence (DNA): TGCGCCAGCAGCCAAGACGGCAGGGGTAAAGGCTACACCTTC. Translating it yields CASSQDGRGKGYTF.

This chain uses TRBV5-4 with TRBJ2-5, with 9 bases that match TRBD1. Losses at the gene ends were 3 bases for V and 3 bases for J; bases not matched to a gene: 3. CDR1 is SGHNT and CDR2 is YYREEE in the germline V gene (reference sequence). The CDR3 covers 14 residues. The CDR3 sequence: CASSSQGAEETQYF. CDR3 nucleotides: TGTGCCAGCAGCTCACAGGGGGCTGAAGAGACCCAGTACTTC.

The V and J genes are TRBV4-3 and TRBJ2-5; 13 nucleotides agree with TRBD2. There are 16 residues in the CDR3. Trimming cost V 2 bases and J 2 bases; bases outside gene matches: 2. Germline CDR1 LGHNA, CDR2 YSLEER. The CDR3 region is CASSQRTSGGQETQYF. CDR3 bases: TGCGCCAGCAGCCAAAGGACTAGCGGGGGTCAAGAGACCCAGTACTTC.

The chain has TRBV3-1 and TRBJ2-6; D is undetermined. The CDR3 totals 14 residues. Between the trimmed V and J ends, which lost 1 base and 3 bases, there was a span of 4 bases. CDR1 and CDR2 (germline): LGHDT, YNNKEL (reference sequence). The CDR3, as DNA: TGTGCCAGCAGCCAAGGTTTTGGGGCCAACGTCCTGACTTTC. It specifies CASSQGFGANVLTF.

The chain is built from TRBV18 and TRBJ2-1; 8 positions agree with TRBD1. There are 16 residues in the CDR3. The junction had 10 bases not matched to a gene; V was cut back by 5 bases and J by 4 bases. Germline V gene sequence: CDR1 KGHSH, CDR2 LQKENI. This chain's CDR3 is CASSDEGRGPYNEQFF. CDR3 in DNA: TGTGCCAGCTCAGATGAGGGCAGGGGGCCGTACAATGAGCAGTTCTTC.